This T cell receptor (beta chain) was identified in a study of STAT5B mutations in CD4+ large granular lymphocyte leukemia. Profiled with immunoSEQ multiplex PCR; TCRdb holds only in-frame clones, not every one. There are around 33,000 clones in the sample; more than 70% occur only once, and more than 0.95% lies in the top ten. The CDR3 runs 14 residues. Germline CDR1 is SGDLS and CDR2 is YYNGEE. V lost 1 base, J lost 8 bases, and 12 bases lay in between. This chain links TRBV9 with TRBJ1-4; no firm D call. The sequencing sample was made of CD4+ T cells from blood buffy coats. This TCR was recovered from a human donor in good health. CDR3 DNA: TGTGCCAGCAGCGTACTGGGGTTAGGCGAAAAACTGTTTTTT. Translation gives CASSVLGLGEKLFF.